This T cell receptor beta chain was documented in a study of T-cell memory formation after mild COVID-19. Study in general: Largely, the TCR clusters proved donor specific. Points from the study as a whole: Contracting CD4+ clones sat mainly in CM and EM; CD8+ in EMRA. Several responding clones turned up in pre-infection memory, indicating that cross-reactive memory may have taken part.

TCRdb ran MiXCR on the 5' RACE reads and lists one entry per CDR3 protein. The table shows under 200,000 distinct CDR3 sequences, with roughly 12% occurring only once. This clonotype turned up a few times. Its matching antigen is unknown. The CDR3 runs 14 residues. The germline CDR1 and CDR2 sequences are SGDLS and YYNGEE. Trimming left V 0 bases short and J 0 bases short, with 6 bases between. This receptor was identified in a man in his late teens or twenties who had mild COVID-19 (a few samples of this study predate the infection). Cell type and time point are not known. This rearrangement joins TRBV9 to TRBJ2-5; D unresolved. What was sequenced was PBMCs or a T cell subset sorted from them (not recorded which). Here the CDR3 DNA reads TGTGCCAGCAGCGTAGCCGGGTACCAAGAGACCCAGTACTTC. Its translation is CASSVAGYQETQYF.